This is a list of T cell receptor beta chains from one sample in a study of CD8+CD57+ T cells in acquired aplastic anemia. TCRdb passed the reads through MiXCR, listing each CDR3 protein once. The sample has about 160,000 distinct CDR3 sequences; 35% to 55% are singletons. The sample comprised sorted CD4+, CD8+, or CD8+CD57+ T cells (not recorded which) from PBMCs. The receptors here all came from a human donor in good health. CDR3s include the opening cysteine and the closing phenylalanine or tryptophan.

TRBV6-5,TRBJ2-7,CASSSGTSGKYEQYF
TRBV5-6,TRBJ1-1,CASSLVGRNTEAFF
TRBV29-1,TRBJ2-5,CSVEELAETQYF
TRBV20-1,TRBJ2-5,CSARDRHQETQYF
TRBV6-5,TRBJ2-7,CASSSLGAKGEQYF
TRBV6-5,TRBJ1-2,CASRYSTGGNGYTF
TRBV4-3,TRBJ1-1,CASSQGWGSNTEAFF
TRBV5-1,TRBJ1-6,CASSSTGPPRHF
TRBV12-3/TRBV12-4,TRBJ1-5,CASSLTGLGNQPQHF
TRBV7-2,TRBJ2-3,CASSLGLNTDTQYF
TRBV10-2,TRBJ1-6,CASSESGQGANLHF
TRBV5-1,TRBJ2-3,CASSLARGGQADTQYF
TRBV29-1,TRBJ1-2,CSVRDAYGYTF
TRBV19,TRBJ1-2,CASNPSSGTPVDGYTF